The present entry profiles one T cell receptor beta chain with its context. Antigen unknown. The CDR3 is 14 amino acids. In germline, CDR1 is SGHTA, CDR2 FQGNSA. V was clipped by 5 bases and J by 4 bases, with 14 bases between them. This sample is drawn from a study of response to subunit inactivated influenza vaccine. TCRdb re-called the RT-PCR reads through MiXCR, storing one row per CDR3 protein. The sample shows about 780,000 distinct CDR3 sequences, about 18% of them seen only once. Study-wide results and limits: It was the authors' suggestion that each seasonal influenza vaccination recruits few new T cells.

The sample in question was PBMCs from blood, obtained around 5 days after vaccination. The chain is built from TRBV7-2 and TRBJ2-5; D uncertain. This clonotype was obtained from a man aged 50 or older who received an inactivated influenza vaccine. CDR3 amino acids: CASSLLHGAETQYF. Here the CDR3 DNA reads TGTGCCAGCAGCCTTCTCCACGGAGCAGAGACCCAGTACTTC.